This T cell receptor beta chain was retrieved from a study of cytomegalovirus exposure and HLA in healthy donors. Turning to the study itself: Of over 350 genotyped donors, more than 65% grouped in the Caucasian-associated ancestry cluster. Study-wide results and caveats: Serostatus for CMV was the only available immune exposure information. Association of a missense DCLRE1C variant with TCR beta V- and J-gene trimming was reported in a later analysis. There were some public TCRs occurring in many donors, but most TCR sequences were rare.

This clone was seen only once. Its antigen remains unidentified. The CDR3 contains 12 residues. From germline, CDR1 is MNHEY and CDR2 SMNVEV (reference sequence). Trimming took 5 bases from V and 8 from J, leaving 12 bases between them. With 60 Vbeta and 13 Jbeta primers, the PCR was carried out. Libraries were prepared by immunoSEQ multiplex PCR; TCRdb keeps only in-frame clonotypes and omits some of them. The sample records under 55,000 clones, about 78% being singletons. Material for sequencing was PBMCs. This chain uses TRBV27 with TRBJ1-1, with D uncertain. This receptor was taken from a woman in her twenties or thirties in good health and CMV-seronegative. The CDR3 bases are TGTGCCAGCAGTCCAGGAGGAGTGGAAGCTTTCTTT. This sequence encodes CASSPGGVEAFF.